This TCR beta chain was documented in a study of cytotoxic CD8 clonotypes in ibrutinib-treated CLL. The overall study: Timing of response sample collection was a median about twelve months after treatment start, with a range of 6 to 36. Across samples, productive templates numbered approximately 250,000 and productive rearrangements reached 80,000 to 100,000 on average.

Sequenced by immunoSEQ multiplex PCR; TCRdb stores in-frame clones only, minus some. The table has 250,000 to 350,000 clones, more than 70% seen once; the top ten hold about 5.7%. Cryopreserved PBMCs yielded 1.5 to 2 micrograms of genomic DNA for TCR beta libraries. Trimming took 5 bases from V and 3 from J, leaving 6 bases between them. The CDR3 is 12 residues long. Germline CDR1 is LNHDA and CDR2 is SQIVND (reference sequence). V is TRBV19 and J is TRBJ2-3, with D unclear. The source material was PBMCs, sampled at disease progression, from a patient treated with ibrutinib. The TCR was taken from a human donor with chronic lymphocytic leukemia. The CDR3: CASSATTDTQYF. In nucleotides, the CDR3 is TGTGCCAGTAGTGCGACTACAGATACGCAGTATTTT.